This TCR beta chain was recovered during a study of T cells in Graves' hyperthyroidism and ophthalmopathy. This clonotype was seen only a few times. Amplified regions were TCR beta CDR3 sequences from RNA transcripts. A set of HTBI primers served as the primers for a first-round RT-PCR of the TCR CDR3. TCRdb itself ran the multiplex PCR reads through MiXCR, one entry per CDR3 protein. The sample carries about 840,000 distinct CDR3 sequences, roughly 40% recorded once. The CDR3 spans 16 residues. Germline-derived CDR1 and CDR2 are MNHEY and SVGEGT. V was shortened by 0 bases and J by 0 bases, with 11 bases between the two germline ends.

This TCR was sampled from a man between 18 and 35 years old with Graves' hyperthyroidism. J is TRBJ1-1 and V is TRBV6-2 or TRBV6-3; D remains ambiguous. Source material: blood. CDR3 in DNA: TGTGCCAGCAGTTACTCCGTCCTTTTGATGAACACTGAAGCTTTCTTT. It yields the protein CASSYSVLLMNTEAFF.